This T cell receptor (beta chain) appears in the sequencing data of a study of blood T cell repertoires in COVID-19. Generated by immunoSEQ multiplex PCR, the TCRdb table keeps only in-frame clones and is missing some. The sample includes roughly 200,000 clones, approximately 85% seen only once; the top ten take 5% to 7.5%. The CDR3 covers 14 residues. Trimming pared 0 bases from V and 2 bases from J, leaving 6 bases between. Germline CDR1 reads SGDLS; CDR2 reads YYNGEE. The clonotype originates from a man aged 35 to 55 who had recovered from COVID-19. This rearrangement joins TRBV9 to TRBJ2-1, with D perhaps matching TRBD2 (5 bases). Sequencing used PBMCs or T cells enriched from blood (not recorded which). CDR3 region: CASSVDGTYNEQFF. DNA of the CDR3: TGTGCCAGCAGCGTAGACGGGACCTACAATGAGCAGTTCTTC. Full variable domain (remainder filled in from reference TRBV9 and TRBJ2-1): DSGVTQTPKHLITATGQRVTLRCSPRSGDLSVYWYQQSLDQGLQFLIQYYNGEERAKGNILERFSAQQFPDLHSELNLSSLELGDSALYFCASSVDGTYNEQFFGPGTRLTVL.